The entry that follows covers one T cell receptor (beta chain) sequence. Its antigen remains unidentified. Data came from immunoSEQ multiplex PCR; TCRdb stores just in-frame clones and leaves some out. The repertoire holds 45,000 to 70,000 clones, around 90% seen once, with about 0.95% in the top ten. The entry originates in a study of cytomegalovirus exposure and HLA in healthy donors. General observations from the study: Rarity held for most TCR sequences, but there were some public TCRs that occurred in many donors.

Trimming left V 1 base short and J 7 bases short, with 19 bases between. CDR1 SGHTA and CDR2 FQGNSA come from the germline V gene. This CDR3 is 17 amino acids long. The TCR was taken from a man between 18 and 29 years old in good health and CMV-seronegative. The chain uses TRBV7-2 and TRBJ2-2; D may be TRBD2 (7 bases). Sequencing was performed on PBMCs. The CDR3 region has the DNA TGTGCCAGCAGCTTAGTGGGAGGGGGGAGACATAGCGGGGAGCTGTTTTTT. The encoded protein is CASSLVGGGRHSGELFF.